The 30 T cell receptor beta chains below were found in one sample sequenced in a study of T cells after yellow fever vaccination. TCRdb independently ran MiXCR on the 5' RACE reads; one entry per CDR3 protein. Of hundreds of thousands of distinct CDR3 sequences listed, 8.7% are singletons. Sample: PBMCs, taken on the day of the first yellow fever vaccination. Every receptor here comes from a man between 18 and 35 years old who received the YFV17D yellow fever vaccine.

The rearrangement uses TRBV28 and TRBJ2-7; 7 bases are a match to TRBD1. There are 15 residues in the CDR3. From germline, CDR1 is MDHEN and CDR2 SYDVKM. The ends lost 6 bases at V and 5 bases at J; junction bases unmatched: 13. CDR3 sequence reads: CASSRTRQGGNEQYF. DNA of the CDR3: TGTGCCAGCAGCCGGACCCGACAGGGCGGTAACGAGCAGTACTTC.

V usage is TRBV11-2 and J usage is TRBJ1-2, with D tentatively TRBD1 (6 bases). Germline values: CDR1 SGHAT, CDR2 FQNNGV. This CDR3 has 15 residues. Trimming left V 4 bases short and J 4 bases short, with 16 bases between. As DNA, the CDR3 is TGTGCCAGCAGCTCCGTACAGGGAGCCCTCTATGGCTACACCTTC. Amino acids: CASSSVQGALYGYTF. Full variable domain (missing parts from reference TRBV11-2 and TRBJ1-2): EAGVAQSPRYKIIEKRQSVAFWCNPISGHATLYWYQQILGQGPKLLIQFQNNGVVDDSQLPKDRFSAERLKGVDSTLKIQPAKLEDSAVYLCASSSVQGALYGYTFGSGTRLTVV.

This clonotype has a count of ten or more. The chain has TRBV3-1 and TRBJ2-7; D possibly matches TRBD1 or TRBD2 (5 bases each). The V end was cut by 2 bases, the J end by 6 bases, with 23 bases between. The CDR3 has 17 amino acids. The germline CDR1 and CDR2 sequences are LGHDT and YNNKEL (reference sequence). The CDR3 here is CASSQQSNSFGGGEQYF. CDR3 nucleotides: TGTGCCAGCAGCCAACAATCGAATAGTTTTGGTGGGGGCGAGCAGTACTTC.

This clonotype was detected ten times or more. J is TRBJ2-1 and V is TRBV4-1; TRBD2 matches at 8 bases. J was trimmed by 9 bases and V by 0 bases; bases with no gene match: 7. Germline V gene lookup returns CDR1 MGHRA and CDR2 YSYEKL. The CDR3 extends over 15 amino acids. CDR3 amino acids: CASSQDSGGAGEQFF. In DNA form, the CDR3 reads TGCGCCAGCAGCCAAGATTCCGGGGGGGCCGGTGAGCAGTTCTTC.

This clonotype was detected ten times or more. V is TRBV12-3 or TRBV12-4 and J is TRBJ1-2; D gene uncertain. Trimming pared 6 bases from V and 3 bases from J, leaving 11 bases between. The CDR3 length is 13 residues. The CDR3 protein is CASRPDTHYGYTF. The CDR3 coding sequence is TGTGCCAGCAGACCCGACACACACTATGGCTACACCTTC.

This clonotype was counted a few times. The rearrangement links TRBV7-2 to TRBJ2-7; 7 positions agree with TRBD1. Germline V lookup: CDR1 SGHTA, CDR2 FQGNSA. CDR3 length: 15 residues. V dropped 4 bases and J dropped 2; count of bases not matched to a gene: 8. The CDR3 protein is CASSWQTGSPYEQYF. CDR3 in DNA: TGTGCCAGCAGCTGGCAGACAGGGAGTCCCTACGAGCAGTACTTC.

This rearrangement joins TRBV25-1 to TRBJ2-5, with D perhaps matching TRBD2 (5 bases). CDR1 MGHDK and CDR2 SYGVNS come from the germline V gene. The CDR3 loop spans 13 amino acids. Trimming cost V 1 base and J 4 bases, with 7 bases left between them. The CDR3 region is CASSELSGETQYF. CDR3 sequence (DNA): TGTGCCAGCAGTGAATTGAGCGGAGAGACCCAGTACTTC.

This clonotype was observed at least ten times. The chain combines TRBV3-1 with TRBJ2-5; possible D gene TRBD2, 7 bases. The ends were cut back, 3 bases at V and 1 base at J, with 12 bases in the middle. Germline lookup yields CDR1 LGHDT and CDR2 YNNKEL (reference sequence). The CDR3 length is 15 residues. Here the CDR3 reads CASSHLRGGQETQYF. For the CDR3, the DNA is TGTGCCAGCAGCCATTTGAGGGGGGGCCAAGAGACCCAGTACTTC.

This clonotype has at least ten counts. The genes are TRBV6-1 and TRBJ2-3; 8 positions match TRBD2. Looked up from germline, CDR1 is MNHNS and CDR2 is SASEGT. Trimming cost V 6 bases and J 1 base; bases outside gene matches: 6. The CDR3 is 15 amino acids. The CDR3 DNA sequence: TGTGCCAGCAGCGTAGCGGGGAAGGGCACAGATACGCAGTATTTT. Its protein product is CASSVAGKGTDTQYF.

This clonotype was counted a few times. CDR3 residues: CASSTGLLEEAFF. CDR3 sequence (DNA): TGTGCCAGCAGCACGGGTCTACTGGAGGAAGCTTTCTTT. This chain uses TRBV7-2 with TRBJ1-1, with D unclear. The CDR3 length is 13 residues. Trimming removed 5 bases from V and 8 bases from J, with 15 bases in between. The V gene's germline CDR1 is SGHTA and CDR2 FQGNSA.

This clonotype appeared a few times. The V and J genes are TRBV27 and TRBJ1-5; the match to TRBD1 covers 9 bases. Germline-derived CDR1 and CDR2 are MNHEY and SMNVEV (reference sequence). This CDR3 comprises 16 residues. V was pared by 5 bases and J by 1 base, with 6 bases of the junction left unmatched. The CDR3 DNA reads as TGTGCCAGCAGTCTACAGGGGGCATCGAGCAATCAGCCCCAGCATTTT. It is translated as CASSLQGASSNQPQHF.

This chain links TRBV28 with TRBJ1-1; D possibly corresponds to TRBD1 (6 bases). The CDR3 is 15 amino acids. Germline V CDR1 and CDR2: MDHEN, SYDVKM. V lost 7 bases, J lost 1 base, and 16 bases lay in between. The CDR3 sequence: CASIEARGRNTEAFF. CDR3 nucleotide sequence: TGTGCCAGCATTGAGGCTCGGGGGCGGAACACTGAAGCTTTCTTT. The full variable domain, with the rest looked up from reference TRBV28 and TRBJ1-1, is DVKVTQSSRYLVKRTGEKVFLECVQDMDHENMFWYRQDPGLGLRLIYFSYDVKMKEKGDIPEGYSVSREKKERFSLILESASTNQTSMYLCASIEARGRNTEAFFGQGTRLTVV.

This clonotype came up a few times. The chain is built from TRBV2 and TRBJ2-7; D possibly corresponds to TRBD2 (6 bases). This CDR3 region has 13 residues. Germline V lookup: CDR1 SNHLY, CDR2 FYNNEI. V shed 6 bases and J shed 1 base, with 10 bases lying between them. Written as DNA, the CDR3 is TGTGCCAGCAGCGACCGGGAGTCCTACGAGCAGTACGTC. Translated: CASSDRESYEQYV.

This clonotype was detected only a few times. This rearrangement joins TRBV5-6 to TRBJ1-6; the D is unclear. The CDR3 spans 13 residues. The V and J ends lost 1 base and 7 bases respectively, with 6 bases between them. Germline values: CDR1 SGHDT, CDR2 YYEEEE. CDR3 DNA sequence: TGTGCCAGCAGCTTGTACGTCAATTCACCCCTCCACTTT. It is translated as CASSLYVNSPLHF.

This clonotype has ten or more counts. The rearrangement uses TRBV5-1 and TRBJ2-7, with a weak D call TRBD2 (6 bases). This CDR3 comprises 13 residues. V lost 2 bases and J 2 bases, leaving 8 bases between the germline ends. Germline CDR1 and CDR2: SGHRS and YFSETQ. The CDR3 DNA reads TGCGCCAGCAGCTTCGGGGGAGCCTACGAGCAGTACTTC. It encodes CASSFGGAYEQYF.

This clonotype has a handful of counts. With a much larger clone just one base away, this may be a read error. This rearrangement joins TRBV9 to TRBJ1-6; D is possibly TRBD1 (6 bases). CDR1 and CDR2 (germline): SGDLS, YYNGEE. Trimming shortened V by 4 bases and J by 4 bases, and 9 bases separated the two germline ends. The CDR3 contains 14 residues. CDR3 sequence: CASSRGQYNSPLHF. CDR3 DNA: TGTGCCAGCAGCCGAGGACAGTATAATTCACCCCTCCACTTT.

This clonotype was found a few times. The chain uses TRBV11-2 and TRBJ2-1, with D tentatively TRBD1 or TRBD2 (5 bases each). The CDR3 spans 16 residues. Germline lookup yields CDR1 SGHAT and CDR2 FQNNGV. Trimming removed 1 base from V and 6 bases from J, with 16 bases in between. CDR3 region: CASSLGWGKVSNEQFF. The DNA of the CDR3 is TGTGCCAGCAGCTTAGGATGGGGGAAGGTTAGCAATGAGCAGTTCTTC.

This clonotype was observed a few times. The rearrangement joins TRBV18 to TRBJ2-3; D unresolved. V lost 3 bases to trimming and J lost 8 bases, with 12 bases between them. Germline V gene sequence: CDR1 KGHSH, CDR2 LQKENI. This CDR3 has 13 residues. The CDR3 spells CASSPGSDGTQYF. The CDR3, as DNA: TGTGCCAGCTCACCTGGCTCCGATGGTACGCAGTATTTT.

The V and J genes are TRBV11-2 and TRBJ2-5; D may be TRBD1 (6 bases). V dropped 7 bases and J dropped 2 bases, with 11 bases sitting between them. The CDR3 is 13 amino acids. Germline V CDR1 and CDR2: SGHAT, FQNNGV. The CDR3 nucleotides are TGTGCCAGCAACGGACAGCCACAAGAGACCCAGTACTTC. The encoded protein is CASNGQPQETQYF.

This clonotype has at least ten counts. The CDR3 spells CASSLRAGGPINEQFF. CDR3 DNA sequence: TGTGCCAGCAGCTTAAGGGCAGGGGGGCCCATCAATGAGCAGTTCTTC. The chain has TRBV7-8 and TRBJ2-1; D may be TRBD1 (7 bases). The CDR3 sequence is 16 residues long. Deletions cut 2 bases from V and 6 bases from J, with 17 bases between. Germline values: CDR1 SGHVS, CDR2 FQNEAQ.

The CDR3 reads CASSLSIRADYGYTF. The CDR3 region has the DNA TGTGCCAGCAGCTTGTCGATCAGGGCCGACTATGGCTACACCTTC. This chain uses TRBV5-5 with TRBJ1-2; D might be TRBD1 (5 bases). The germline CDR1 and CDR2 sequences are SGHKS and YYEKEE (reference sequence). The CDR3 covers 15 residues. V was pared by 1 base and J by 3 bases, with 13 bases between.

This clonotype has only a few counts. V is TRBV7-8 and J is TRBJ2-5, with D possibly matching TRBD2 (5 bases). There are 15 residues in the CDR3. The V gene lost 1 base and the J gene lost 5 bases, with 14 bases spanning the gap. Germline-derived CDR1 and CDR2 are SGHVS and FQNEAQ. The CDR3 DNA is TGTGCCAGCAGCTTAGTCGGGAATCCTTGGGAGACCCAGTACTTC. This encodes CASSLVGNPWETQYF.

The chain carries TRBV4-1 and TRBJ1-2; TRBD1 matches 10 bases. The V segment lost 2 bases and the J segment 8 bases; nucleotides outside the gene matches: 11. The CDR3 spans 16 residues. The germline CDR1 and CDR2 sequences are MGHRA and YSYEKL. This CDR3 is CASSQPGMGDRGGYTF. CDR3 coding DNA: TGCGCCAGCAGCCAACCTGGAATGGGGGACAGGGGCGGCTACACCTTC.

This clonotype turned up a few times. This chain uses TRBV20-1 with TRBJ2-5, with D perhaps matching TRBD2 (6 bases). The CDR3 runs 12 residues. Germline CDR1 is DFQATT and CDR2 is SNEGSKA (reference sequence). Trimming shortened V by 1 base and J by 5 bases, and 8 bases separated the two germline ends. CDR3 coding DNA: TGCAGTGCTAGAGGGGACTCCGAGACCCAGTACTTC. It is translated as CSARGDSETQYF.

In DNA, the CDR3 is TGTGCCAGCTCCTTACAGAATACTTACGAGCAGTACGTC. Its translation is CASSLQNTYEQYV. V is TRBV18 and J is TRBJ2-7; D unresolved. V dropped 6 bases and J dropped 4 bases, with 13 bases sitting between them. The CDR3 totals 13 residues. Germline CDR1 reads KGHSH; CDR2 reads LQKENI.

The rearrangement links TRBV19 to TRBJ2-2, with D possibly being TRBD1 or TRBD2 (5 bases each). CDR1 is LNHDA and CDR2 is SQIVND in the germline V gene (reference sequence). The CDR3 is made up of 15 amino acids. V dropped 6 bases and J dropped 6 bases, with 17 bases sitting between them. CDR3 in amino acids: CASRPGRTAPGELFF. The CDR3 bases are TGTGCCAGTAGGCCGGGACGTACGGCCCCCGGGGAGCTGTTTTTT.

The chain recombines TRBV18 with TRBJ2-3; D unclear. Germline values: CDR1 KGHSH, CDR2 LQKENI. The CDR3 totals 14 residues. V was trimmed by 4 bases and J by 1 base, leaving 9 bases between them. The CDR3 DNA follows: TGTGCCAGCTCACGACTCGACCGCACAGATACGCAGTATTTT. Its translation: CASSRLDRTDTQYF.

The chain links TRBV5-1 to TRBJ2-1; tentatively, D is TRBD1 or TRBD2 (6 bases each). CDR3 length equals 16 residues. Germline CDR1 is SGHRS and CDR2 is YFSETQ. V gave up 0 bases and J gave up 7 bases, with 17 bases separating them. CDR3 sequence (DNA): TGCGCCAGCAGCTTGGTGGGGGGCGGCACTACAAATGAGCAGTTCTTC. Protein sequence: CASSLVGGGTTNEQFF.

The gene calls are TRBV7-2 and TRBJ2-5; maybe TRBD1 (5 bases). The CDR3 has 13 residues. Looked up from germline, CDR1 is SGHTA and CDR2 is FQGNSA. The germline V and J ends were trimmed by 0 bases and 12 bases, with 14 bases remaining between them. The CDR3 loop is CASSLAPGPPEYF. CDR3 sequence (DNA): TGTGCCAGCAGCTTAGCGCCAGGGCCCCCCGAGTACTTC.

In its sample, this clonotype was seen a few times. The gene calls are TRBV7-9 and TRBJ2-3; D gene unclear. In germline, CDR1 is SEHNR, CDR2 FQNEAQ (reference sequence). The germline V and J ends were trimmed by 5 bases and 4 bases, with 13 bases remaining between them. The CDR3 is made up of 14 amino acids. The CDR3 sequence: CASSPWETADTQYF. The CDR3, as DNA: TGTGCCAGCAGCCCCTGGGAAACCGCAGATACGCAGTATTTT.